What follows is one T cell receptor (beta chain) and its context. The antigen this receptor binds is unknown. The input lacks base qualities; no much larger clone sits a single base away. The data stem from a study of T-cell reconstitution after alpha-beta-depleted transplantation in children (dated by TCRdb to 2016 to 2018). Looking at the study overall: Using TCR repertoire profiling, the study followed T-cell immune reconstitution in a quantitative way in children after TCRalphabeta/CD19-depleted allogeneic hematopoietic cell transplantation.

Libraries were constructed by PCR. Sequencing was carried out with an Illumina HiSeq 2500. To normalize quantification of the TCRbeta repertoire, the TCR libraries were built with molecular barcoding that relied on unique molecular identifiers. In TCRdb, the public reads were trimmed at Q25 with fastp and aligned with MiXCR, with productive beta chains retained. Rows matching on CDR3 protein sequence are summarized as one entry with the most common DNA and genes. Counted in this sample were 600,000 to 700,000 distinct CDR3 sequences; over 15% of them appeared once. The ten most abundant clones make up approximately 1.1% of the sample. Sequenced here: PBMCs from the stem cell graft donor, sampled from the stem cell graft. The sequence derives from a human donor who donated a stem cell graft to a child with acute myeloid leukemia.

The nucleotides are TGTGCCACCAGTGCTTCCGGGAACACCGGGGAGCTGTTTTTT. The encoded protein is CATSASGNTGELFF. In this chain, TRBV24-1 is recombined with TRBJ2-2, with no reliable assignment of the D segment. Spanning cysteine to phenylalanine, the CDR3 consists of 14 amino acids. The only DNA kept is the CDR3, 42 bases in frame from the first base. The germline V gene yields KGHDR for CDR1 and SFDVKD for CDR2. V sheds 5 bases and J sheds 1 base, leaving 7 bases between their ends.